These 6 T cell receptor beta chains share one sample of origin, sequenced in a study of T cells in Graves' hyperthyroidism and ophthalmopathy. Regions amplified from RNA transcripts were the TCR beta CDR3 regions. The TCR CDR3 first-round RT-PCR relied on the HTBI primer set. Using its own MiXCR run on the multiplex PCR reads, TCRdb lists one record per CDR3 protein. The table includes over 350,000 distinct CDR3 sequences, roughly 15% detected once. Sample: blood. The receptors come from a man aged 18 to 35 with Graves' ophthalmopathy.

This clonotype was counted many times. The V gene is TRBV13, the J gene TRBJ2-7, with TRBD1 matching 9 bases. V trimming: 4 bases; J trimming: 2 bases; junction bases outside the gene matches: 9. CDR3 length equals 16 residues. The germline CDR1 and CDR2 sequences are PRHDT and FYEKMQ (reference sequence). In nucleotides, the CDR3 is TGTGCCAGCAGCTCGCCTTTGGGGACAGGGACCTACGAGCAGTACTTC. It yields the protein CASSSPLGTGTYEQYF.

This clonotype was detected ten times or more. CDR3 nucleotides: TGTGCCAGCTCACCTACCGGGACAGGGTCCGGGTTAACCCTGCAGTTCTTC. It specifies CASSPTGTGSGLTLQFF. V and J are TRBV18 and TRBJ2-1; TRBD1 aligns across 9 bases. Germline loops: CDR1 KGHSH, CDR2 LQKENI. Trimming at V came to 3 bases and at J to 12 bases, leaving 18 bases not matched to a gene. There are 17 residues in the CDR3.

This clonotype was counted a few times. This chain uses TRBV19 with TRBJ2-2, with TRBD1 identical over 8 bases. The V and J ends lost 6 bases and 1 base, in that order; junction bases with no gene match: 4. The CDR3 loop spans 15 amino acids. Per germline, CDR1 LNHDA and CDR2 SQIVND (reference sequence). The CDR3 sequence: CASSPGTGNTGELFF. The CDR3 nucleotides are TGTGCCAGTAGCCCCGGGACAGGGAACACCGGGGAGCTGTTTTTT.

This rearrangement joins TRBV7-9 to TRBJ2-1, with D hard to call. This CDR3 comprises 16 residues. Between the trimmed V and J ends, which lost 5 bases and 0 bases, there was a span of 14 bases. Germline CDR1 SEHNR, CDR2 FQNEAQ (reference sequence). CDR3 nucleotides: TGTGCCAGCAGCCCTTTTGGCGCCAGCTCCTACAATGAGCAGTTCTTC. It is translated as CASSPFGASSYNEQFF.

This rearrangement joins TRBV6-1 to TRBJ2-7; D uncertain. CDR1 and CDR2 (germline): MNHNS, SASEGT. CDR3 length equals 12 residues. V shed 8 bases and J shed 3 bases, with 11 bases lying between them. The CDR3 DNA sequence: TGTGCCAGCCTGGGAAGTGGCTACGAGCAGTACTTC. Protein sequence: CASLGSGYEQYF.

This clonotype was recorded many times. The V call is TRBV2, the J call TRBJ2-5; tentatively, D is TRBD1 (5 bases). V lost 7 bases, J lost 1 base, and 10 bases lay in between. This CDR3 has 13 amino acids. Germline V gives CDR1 SNHLY, CDR2 FYNNEI. The CDR3: CASTSDSQETQYF. CDR3 DNA sequence: TGTGCCAGCACCTCCGACAGCCAAGAGACCCAGTACTTC.